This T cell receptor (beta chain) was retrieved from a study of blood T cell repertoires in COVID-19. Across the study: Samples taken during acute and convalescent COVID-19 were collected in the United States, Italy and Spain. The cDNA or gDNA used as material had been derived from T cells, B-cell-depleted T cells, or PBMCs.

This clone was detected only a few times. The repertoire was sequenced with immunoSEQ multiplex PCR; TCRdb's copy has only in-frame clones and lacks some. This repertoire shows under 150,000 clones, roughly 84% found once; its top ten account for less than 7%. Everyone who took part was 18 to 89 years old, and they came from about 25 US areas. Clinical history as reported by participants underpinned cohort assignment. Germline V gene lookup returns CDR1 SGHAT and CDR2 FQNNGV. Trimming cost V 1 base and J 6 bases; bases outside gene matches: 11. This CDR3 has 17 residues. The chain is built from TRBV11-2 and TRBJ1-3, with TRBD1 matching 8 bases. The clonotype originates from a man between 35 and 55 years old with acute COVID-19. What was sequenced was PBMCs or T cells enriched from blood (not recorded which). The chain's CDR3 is CASSLGDRFLPENTIYF. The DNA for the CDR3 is TGTGCCAGCAGCTTAGGGGACAGGTTTCTGCCCGAAAACACCATATATTTT.